This T cell receptor (beta chain) was captured by sequencing in a study of OX40 agonist ivuxolimab in advanced cancers. As for the study in general: While on treatment, patients had intravenous ivuxolimab at 0.01 to 10 mg/kg every 2 weeks. Study results and limitations: Within 6 weeks, CD4+ and CD8+ blood T cells expanded clonally at 0.1 to 3.0 mg/kg.

Produced via immunoSEQ multiplex PCR; TCRdb's table is partial and in-frame only. The top ten hold roughly 2.6% of the sample, which has just over 90,000 clones, under 95% seen once. Germline CDR1 MNHEY, CDR2 SMNVEV (reference sequence). Trimming pared 5 bases from V and 8 bases from J, leaving 12 bases between. The CDR3 has 12 amino acids. Patients were ruled out by autoimmune disease history or systemic immunosuppression. Comment on this clone: The antigen is undetermined.

The sample here was CD4+ or CD8+ T cells sorted from blood, taken in a trial of the OX40 agonist ivuxolimab. The V gene is TRBV27, the J gene TRBJ1-1; no definite D call. This TCR was sampled from an adult with an advanced solid tumor such as melanoma, head and neck, liver or kidney cancer. The CDR3 protein is CASSHPGREAFF. The CDR3 bases are TGTGCCAGCAGTCATCCGGGCAGGGAAGCTTTCTTT.